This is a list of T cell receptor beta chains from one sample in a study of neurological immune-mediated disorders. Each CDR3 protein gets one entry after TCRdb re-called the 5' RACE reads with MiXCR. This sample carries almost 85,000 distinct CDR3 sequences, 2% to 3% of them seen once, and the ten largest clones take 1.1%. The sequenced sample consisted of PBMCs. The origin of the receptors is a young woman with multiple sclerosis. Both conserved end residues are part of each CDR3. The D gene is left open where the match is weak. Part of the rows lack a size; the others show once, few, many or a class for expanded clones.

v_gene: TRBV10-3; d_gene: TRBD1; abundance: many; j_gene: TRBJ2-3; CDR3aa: CAKPGQVTDTQYF; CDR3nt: TGTGCCAAGCCGGGACAGGTCACAGATACGCAGTATTTT
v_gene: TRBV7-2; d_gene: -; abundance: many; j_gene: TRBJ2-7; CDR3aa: CASSFGNTYEQYF; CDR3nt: TGTGCCAGCAGCTTCGGTAACACCTACGAGCAGTACTTC
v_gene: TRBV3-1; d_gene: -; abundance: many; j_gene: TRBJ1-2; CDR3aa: CASSLRNYGGRDGYTF; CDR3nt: TGTGCCAGCAGCCTCCGGAATTATGGAGGACGGGACGGCTACACCTTC
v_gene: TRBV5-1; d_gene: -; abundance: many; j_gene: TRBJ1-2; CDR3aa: CASSNGPGYTF; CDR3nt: TGCGCCAGCAGCAACGGCCCAGGCTACACCTTC
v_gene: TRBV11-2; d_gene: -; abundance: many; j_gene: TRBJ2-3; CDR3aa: CASSMRPGEGTDTQYF; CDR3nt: TGTGCCAGCAGCATGCGCCCGGGCGAGGGCACAGATACGCAGTATTTT
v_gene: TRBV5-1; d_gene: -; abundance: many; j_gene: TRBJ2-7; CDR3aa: CASSKTPGSDEQYF; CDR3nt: TGCGCCAGCAGCAAAACTCCGGGGAGCGACGAGCAGTACTTC
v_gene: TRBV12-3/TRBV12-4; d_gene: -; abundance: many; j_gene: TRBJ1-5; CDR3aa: CASSSGDPRNQPQHF; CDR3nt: TGTGCCAGCAGTTCAGGGGATCCAAGGAATCAGCCCCAGCATTTT
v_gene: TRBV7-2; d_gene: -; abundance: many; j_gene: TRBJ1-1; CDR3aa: CASSLGQGPTEAFF; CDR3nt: TGTGCCAGCAGCTTGGGGCAGGGGCCCACTGAAGCTTTCTTT
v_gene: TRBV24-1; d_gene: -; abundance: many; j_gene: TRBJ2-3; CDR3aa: CATSDARSSTDTQYF; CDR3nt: TGTGCCACCAGTGATGCCAGGAGTAGCACAGATACGCAGTATTTT
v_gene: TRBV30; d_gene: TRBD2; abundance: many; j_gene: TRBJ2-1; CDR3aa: CAWTGLAVRGEQFF; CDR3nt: TGTGCCTGGACTGGACTAGCGGTTCGCGGTGAGCAGTTCTTC
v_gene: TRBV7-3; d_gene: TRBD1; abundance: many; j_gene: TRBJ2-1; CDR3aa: CASSAQGNVYNEQFF; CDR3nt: TGTGCCAGCAGCGCACAGGGGAACGTTTACAATGAGCAGTTCTTC
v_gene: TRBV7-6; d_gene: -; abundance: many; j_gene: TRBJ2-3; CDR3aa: CASSLMSSADTQYF; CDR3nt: TGTGCCAGCAGCTTAATGTCCAGCGCAGATACGCAGTATTTT
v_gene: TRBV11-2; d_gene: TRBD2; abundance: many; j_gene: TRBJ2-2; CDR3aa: CASRLAGYTGELFF; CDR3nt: TGTGCCAGCAGACTAGCGGGTTACACCGGGGAGCTGTTTTTT
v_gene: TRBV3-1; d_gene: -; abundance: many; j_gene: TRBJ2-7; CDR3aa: CASSRAVGSYEQYF; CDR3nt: TGTGCCAGCAGCCGGGCAGTGGGTTCTTACGAGCAGTACTTC
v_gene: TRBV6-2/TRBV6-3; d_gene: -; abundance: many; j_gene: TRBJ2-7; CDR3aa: CASSYVPMTYEQYF; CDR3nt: TGTGCCAGCAGTTACGTCCCCATGACCTACGAGCAGTACTTC
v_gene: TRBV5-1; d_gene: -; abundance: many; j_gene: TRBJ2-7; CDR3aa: CASSLASRTYEQYF; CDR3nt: TGCGCCAGCAGCTTGGCATCCAGGACCTACGAGCAGTACTTC
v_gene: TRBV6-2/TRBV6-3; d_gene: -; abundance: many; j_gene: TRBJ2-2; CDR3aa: CASSYHDSGELFF; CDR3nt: TGTGCCAGCAGTTACCATGACTCCGGGGAGCTGTTTTTT
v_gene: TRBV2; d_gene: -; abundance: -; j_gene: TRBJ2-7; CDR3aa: CASSEGPLASYEQYF; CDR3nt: TGTGCCAGCAGTGAAGGTCCCCTGGCCTCCTACGAGCAGTACTTC
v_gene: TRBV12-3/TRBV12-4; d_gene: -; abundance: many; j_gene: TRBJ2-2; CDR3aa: CASSLMGGTAGELFF; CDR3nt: TGTGCCAGCAGTTTAATGGGGGGCACTGCCGGGGAGCTGTTTTTT
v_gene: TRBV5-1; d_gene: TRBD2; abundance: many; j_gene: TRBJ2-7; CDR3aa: CASSSGLAGGYEQYF; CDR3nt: TGCGCCAGCAGCTCGGGACTAGCGGGGGGCTACGAGCAGTACTTC
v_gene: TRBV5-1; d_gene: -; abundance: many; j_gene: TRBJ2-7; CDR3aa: CASSLATFYEQYF; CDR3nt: TGCGCCAGCAGCTTGGCAACGTTCTACGAGCAGTACTTC
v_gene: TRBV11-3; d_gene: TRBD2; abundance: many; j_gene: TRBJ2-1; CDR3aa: CASSSGLAYNEQFF; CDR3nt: TGTGCCAGCAGCTCGGGACTAGCCTACAATGAGCAGTTCTTC
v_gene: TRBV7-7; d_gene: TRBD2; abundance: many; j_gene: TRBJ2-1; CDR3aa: CASSLGLAGVNEQFF; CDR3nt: TGTGCTAGCAGCCTCGGACTAGCGGGAGTAAATGAGCAGTTCTTC
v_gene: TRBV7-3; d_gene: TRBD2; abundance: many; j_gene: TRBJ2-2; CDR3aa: CASRLAGGVTGELFF; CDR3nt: TGTGCCAGCAGACTAGCGGGAGGAGTCACCGGGGAGCTGTTTTTT
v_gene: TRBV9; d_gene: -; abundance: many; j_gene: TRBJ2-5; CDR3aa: CASSVGVGGTPETQYF; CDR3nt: TGTGCCAGCAGCGTAGGGGTCGGAGGGACGCCAGAGACCCAGTACTTC
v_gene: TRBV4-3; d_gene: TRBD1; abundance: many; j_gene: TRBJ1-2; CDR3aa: CASSQDPGQGYDYGYTF; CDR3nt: TGCGCCAGCAGCCAAGACCCGGGACAGGGTTATGACTATGGCTACACCTTC